A selection of T cell receptor beta chains follows, all from one sample in a study of blood T cell repertoires in COVID-19. The data were produced by immunoSEQ multiplex PCR, yet TCRdb's version contains in-frame clones alone and is incomplete. Among 75,000 to 100,000 clones listed, around 80% were seen once. Sequencing input: peripheral blood. Source of these receptors: an elderly woman with acute or convalescent COVID-19. The CDR3 runs from the conserved cysteine through the conserved F or W. D genes are given only for firm matches. Only some rows state a clone size, as once, few, many or a class for expanded clones.

size	D	J	V	length	CDR3	DNA
NA	TRBD1	TRBJ1-6	TRBV5-1	17	CASSFSPPGTGKSPLHF	TGCGCCAGCAGCTTCAGTCCTCCCGGGACAGGGAAGTCACCCCTCCACTTT
once	TRBD1	TRBJ2-2	TRBV5-4	16	CASSFRTGVGTGELFF	TGTGCCAGCAGCTTCCGGACAGGGGTAGGCACCGGGGAGCTGTTTTTT
NA	TRBD2	TRBJ2-5	TRBV2	12	CASGEGKETQYF	TGTGCCAGTGGGGAGGGCAAAGAGACCCAGTACTTC
NA	TRBD1	TRBJ2-7	TRBV20-1	11	CSAGTGYEQYF	TGCAGTGCTGGGACAGGGTACGAGCAGTACTTC
NA	NA	TRBJ2-7	TRBV7-2	15	CASSLGPGALNEQYF	TGTGCCAGCAGCTTAGGTCCGGGAGCGCTCAACGAGCAGTACTTC
NA	NA	TRBJ1-1	TRBV5-1	15	CASSLTREWNTEAFF	TGCGCCAGCAGCTTGACCCGGGAATGGAACACTGAAGCTTTCTTT
NA	TRBD1	TRBJ1-4	TRBV24-1	15	CATSDPTGDGEKLFF	TGTGCCACCAGTGATCCGACAGGGGATGGGGAAAAACTGTTTTTT
NA	NA	TRBJ2-2	TRBV7-9	13	CASSLRRTGELFF	TGTGCCAGCAGCTTAAGGAGGACCGGGGAGCTGTTTTTT
NA	TRBD1	TRBJ1-1	TRBV29-1	12	CSAGQGYTEAFF	TGCAGCGCGGGACAGGGCTACACTGAAGCTTTCTTT
NA	NA	TRBJ2-3	TRBV7-3	15	CASSPYGGSTDTQYF	TGTGCCAGCAGCCCCTACGGGGGTAGCACAGATACGCAGTATTTT
NA	NA	TRBJ2-1	TRBV7-3	15	CATKRSATSYNEQFF	TGTGCCACTAAGAGGAGCGCAACATCCTACAATGAGCAGTTCTTC
NA	NA	TRBJ2-3	TRBV14	13	CASSHPGPDTQYF	TGTGCCAGCAGCCACCCAGGGCCAGATACGCAGTATTTT
NA	NA	TRBJ2-7	TRBV4-2	14	CASSPARTSYEQYF	TGTGCCAGCAGCCCAGCAAGGACTTCCTACGAGCAGTACTTC
NA	TRBD2	TRBJ2-5	TRBV18	14	CASSPTSGGETQYF	TGTGCCAGCTCCCCTACCTCGGGGGGAGAGACCCAGTACTTC
NA	NA	TRBJ1-2	TRBV29-1	14	CSVAYLSGNYGYTF	TGCAGCGTTGCCTACCTTTCGGGTAACTATGGCTACACCTTC
NA	TRBD1	TRBJ1-2	TRBV6-5	16	CASSYFYAGGDYGYTF	TGTGCCAGCAGTTACTTCTATGCAGGGGGCGACTATGGCTACACCTTC
NA	NA	TRBJ2-7	TRBV28	14	CASKAVRSSYEQYF	TGTGCCAGCAAAGCGGTCAGGAGCTCCTACGAGCAGTACTTC
few	NA	TRBJ1-4	TRBV19	15	CASSVRGGVNEKLFF	TGTGCCAGTAGTGTCCGCGGCGGGGTTAATGAAAAACTGTTTTTT
NA	NA	TRBJ2-3	TRBV10-3	15	CAISNGLVSTDTQYF	TGTGCCATCAGCAATGGACTGGTTAGCACAGATACGCAGTATTTT
NA	TRBD1	TRBJ2-5	TRBV10-3	13	CAISDRGQETQYF	TGTGCCATCAGCGACAGGGGACAAGAGACCCAGTACTTC
NA	TRBD2	TRBJ2-7	TRBV25-1	15	CASSVSSGRPLEQYF	TGTGCCAGCAGTGTATCTAGCGGGAGGCCCCTCGAGCAGTACTTC
NA	NA	TRBJ1-1	TRBV12-3/TRBV12-4	13	CASLDSWDTEAFF	TGTGCCAGCCTCGACAGCTGGGACACTGAAGCTTTCTTT